The 24 T cell receptor beta chains below were found in one sample sequenced in a study of blood T cell repertoires in COVID-19. Profiling relied on immunoSEQ multiplex PCR, and the TCRdb table lists in-frame clones only, not all of them. The table includes approximately 240,000 clones, 70% to 90% detected once. Sequencing used PBMCs or T cells enriched from blood (not recorded which). The receptors were gathered from a woman between 50 and 59 years old in a cohort exposed to, infected with or recovered from COVID-19 (not recorded which).

The chain joins TRBV6-2 or TRBV6-3 to TRBJ1-5, with a possible D match to TRBD1 (5 bases). V lost 4 bases, J lost 6 bases, and 7 bases lay in between. The V gene's germline CDR1 is MNHEY and CDR2 SVGEGT. This CDR3 is built from 12 residues. CDR3 in amino acids: CASSLGVQPQHF. CDR3 coding DNA: TGTGCCAGCAGTTTAGGGGTTCAGCCCCAGCATTTT.

A few counts support this clone. The chain combines TRBV7-2 with TRBJ1-6; 9 bases align to TRBD1. The V and J ends lost 1 base and 10 bases, in that order; junction bases with no gene match: 8. Germline loops: CDR1 SGHTA, CDR2 FQGNSA. This CDR3 has 16 amino acids. The CDR3 region has the DNA TGTGCCAGCAGCTTAGTGTGGACAGGGGTCGGGTCACCCCTCCACTTT. It codes for CASSLVWTGVGSPLHF.

The chain joins TRBV9 to TRBJ2-5, with 7 bases lining up with TRBD1. Trimming at V came to 2 bases and at J to 7 bases, leaving 8 bases not matched to a gene. The length of the CDR3 is 14 residues. Germline lookup yields CDR1 SGDLS and CDR2 YYNGEE. The CDR3: CASSVEQGSGTQYF. In DNA form, the CDR3 reads TGTGCCAGCAGCGTTGAACAGGGGAGCGGGACCCAGTACTTC.

The rearrangement links TRBV28 to TRBJ2-7, with 9 bases fitting TRBD1. Germline CDR1 MDHEN, CDR2 SYDVKM. This CDR3 comprises 15 residues. J gave up 7 bases and V 6 bases, and 13 bases lay outside the gene matches. The CDR3 is CASRPGTGSLREQYF. CDR3 in DNA: TGTGCCAGCAGACCTGGGACAGGGAGTCTTCGGGAGCAGTACTTC.

This chain uses TRBV7-6 with TRBJ1-1; 10 bases fit TRBD1. Trimming took 5 bases from V and 5 from J; bases not matched to a gene: 11. This CDR3 has 16 residues. CDR1 is SGHVS, CDR2 FNYEAQ, per germline. The CDR3 nucleotides are TGTGCCAGCAGCACCACGGGACAGGGGCGGGGTACTGAAGCTTTCTTT. The encoded protein is CASSTTGQGRGTEAFF.

In DNA form, the CDR3 reads TGTGCCAGCAGCCTACGACAGGGGTCCACTGAAGCTTTCTTT. The encoded protein is CASSLRQGSTEAFF. The J gene is TRBJ1-1, the V gene TRBV7-9, with TRBD1 matching 8 bases. Trimming took 5 bases from V and 4 from J; bases not matched to a gene: 6. This CDR3 has 14 residues. Looked up from germline, CDR1 is SEHNR and CDR2 is FQNEAQ (reference sequence).

V usage is TRBV25-1 and J usage is TRBJ1-6; D remains unclear. CDR1 MGHDK and CDR2 SYGVNS come from the germline V gene. The CDR3 has 13 residues. V shed 2 bases and J shed 5 bases, with 4 bases lying between them. CDR3 sequence reads: CASSEQDNSPLHF. The CDR3, as DNA: TGTGCCAGCAGTGAACAGGATAATTCACCCCTCCACTTT.

V and J are TRBV27 and TRBJ1-5; tentative D call: TRBD1 (6 bases). Germline CDR1 and CDR2: MNHEY and SMNVEV (reference sequence). CDR3 size: 13 residues. V was clipped by 3 bases and J by 5 bases, with 8 bases between them. In DNA, the CDR3 is TGTGCCAGCAGTTTGACAGGCTATCAGCCCCAGCATTTT. Translating it yields CASSLTGYQPQHF.

V gene TRBV30 combines with J gene TRBJ1-1, with no clear D. Germline loops: CDR1 GTSNPN, CDR2 SVGIG (reference sequence). V lost 0 bases and J 6 bases, leaving 8 bases between the germline ends. This CDR3 has 12 residues. For the CDR3, the DNA is TGTGCCTGGAGTGTTGGGCAGCCTGAAGCTTTCTTT. Protein product: CAWSVGQPEAFF.

V usage is TRBV19 and J usage is TRBJ1-2, with 11 bases that match TRBD1. Germline CDR1 LNHDA, CDR2 SQIVND (reference sequence). V trimming: 6 bases; J trimming: 2 bases; junction bases outside the gene matches: 5. The length of the CDR3 is 15 residues. DNA of the CDR3: TGTGCCAGTAGAGATGGACAGGGGGCAAACTATGGCTACACCTTC. Residues: CASRDGQGANYGYTF.

This chain connects TRBV20-1 to TRBJ2-4; D uncertain. Germline V gives CDR1 DFQATT, CDR2 SNEGSKA (reference sequence). The CDR3 length is 10 residues. The V gene lost 6 bases and the J gene lost 14 bases, with 14 bases spanning the gap. The CDR3 DNA follows: TGCAGTGCCACCTATGGTCTAGAGTACTTC. This sequence encodes CSATYGLEYF.

The table lists this clone with a few counts. This chain connects TRBV19 to TRBJ2-7; 8 nucleotides align to TRBD1. The CDR3 length is 13 residues. The germline gives CDR1 LNHDA, CDR2 SQIVND (reference sequence). V lost 8 bases and J lost 4; bases outside the gene matches: 7. The CDR3 DNA reads TGTGCCAGTTCCCCAGGGGGCGGGTACGAGCAGTACTTC. It specifies CASSPGGGYEQYF.

The V and J genes are TRBV5-5 and TRBJ2-7; 9 bases map to TRBD2. Germline V gene data show CDR1 as SGHKS and CDR2 as YYEKEE (reference sequence). CDR3 length equals 15 residues. Trimming took 7 bases from V and 3 from J; bases not matched to a gene: 11. In DNA, the CDR3 is TGTGCCAGCCTTTGGAGGCGGGGGGGATTCTACGAGCAGTACTTC. It is translated as CASLWRRGGFYEQYF.

This clone was detected a few times. The rearrangement links TRBV4-3 to TRBJ2-2; 7 bases agree with TRBD2. CDR3 length: 16 amino acids. The V gene's germline CDR1 is LGHNA and CDR2 YSLEER. Trimming removed 1 base from V and 6 bases from J; junction bases left unmatched: 8. CDR3 in amino acids: CASSQGGGFGAGELFF. Written as DNA, the CDR3 is TGCGCCAGCAGCCAAGGCGGGGGATTTGGAGCCGGGGAGCTGTTTTTT.

This rearrangement joins TRBV4-1 to TRBJ1-1; weak D call: TRBD1 (6 bases). This CDR3 contains 14 residues. Germline V gene data show CDR1 as MGHRA and CDR2 as YSYEKL. Trimming shortened V by 2 bases and J by 1 base, and 8 bases separated the two germline ends. CDR3 DNA sequence: TGCGCCAGCAGCCAACCGGGACAGAACACTGAAGCTTTCTTT. Protein: CASSQPGQNTEAFF.

This clone was seen once. The gene calls are TRBV30 and TRBJ1-4; 7 bases fit TRBD1. Germline assignment: CDR1 GTSNPN and CDR2 SVGIG (reference sequence). This CDR3 spans 14 amino acids. The ends lost 0 bases at V and 8 bases at J; junction bases unmatched: 6. CDR3 sequence reads: CAWSVGQTGEKLFF. The DNA for the CDR3 is TGTGCCTGGAGTGTGGGACAGACGGGGGAAAAACTGTTTTTT.

This chain uses TRBV6-1 with TRBJ1-2; TRBD1 is a possible D gene (6 bases). Germline V gene lookup returns CDR1 MNHNS and CDR2 SASEGT. With 2 bases removed from V and 8 bases from J, the gap between germline ends came to 15 bases. The CDR3 sequence is 14 residues long. CDR3 region: CASSELDRGFGYTF. DNA for the CDR3: TGTGCCAGCAGTGAATTGGACAGAGGATTCGGCTACACCTTC.

The CDR3 protein is CASSYSSREPQHF. CDR3 in DNA: TGTGCCAGCAGTTACTCGAGCCGAGAGCCCCAGCATTTT. V gene TRBV6-5 combines with J gene TRBJ1-5; D gene unclear. V lost 0 bases, J lost 8 bases, and 8 bases lay in between. Germline V CDR1 and CDR2: MNHEY, SVGAGI. This CDR3 has 13 amino acids.

For the CDR3, the DNA is TGCAGTGCTAGTGGGGACACCTCGGGTACCGGGGAGCTGTTTTTT. This encodes CSASGDTSGTGELFF. The rearrangement uses TRBV20-1 and TRBJ2-2, with D possibly TRBD1 on 6 matching bases. Germline values: CDR1 DFQATT, CDR2 SNEGSKA (reference sequence). Trimming took off 3 bases at V and 5 bases at J, with 16 bases between the two ends. CDR3 length: 15 amino acids.

The chain has TRBV7-2 and TRBJ2-3, with a weak D call TRBD1 (7 bases). V dropped 5 bases and J dropped 2 bases, with 20 bases sitting between them. The length of the CDR3 is 17 residues. Germline V gene lookup returns CDR1 SGHTA and CDR2 FQGNSA. The CDR3 coding sequence is TGTGCCAGCAGCATCGGGGGCCGACAGGGCCCCACAGATACGCAGTATTTT. Protein: CASSIGGRQGPTDTQYF. Complete variable domain (other parts from reference TRBV7-2 and TRBJ2-3): GAGVSQSPSNKVTEKGKDVELRCDPISGHTALYWYRQSLGQGLEFLIYFQGNSAPDKSGLPSDRFSAERTGGSVSTLTIQRTQQEDSAVYLCASSIGGRQGPTDTQYFGPGTRLTVL.

The rearrangement links TRBV2 to TRBJ2-5, with TRBD2 identical over 8 bases. This CDR3 contains 13 residues. Germline CDR1 is SNHLY and CDR2 is FYNNEI. The V segment lost 7 bases and the J segment 5 bases; nucleotides outside the gene matches: 6. The CDR3 loop is CASMSVAGETQYF. As DNA, the CDR3 is TGTGCCAGCATGAGTGTAGCGGGGGAGACCCAGTACTTC.

This chain links TRBV10-1 with TRBJ2-7; a possible D gene is TRBD1 (5 bases). The CDR3 covers 14 residues. CDR1 is WNHNN and CDR2 is SYGVQD in the germline V gene (reference sequence). Trimming removed 8 bases at V and 8 bases at J, with 22 bases between. The CDR3 region has the DNA TGCGCCAGCGGGCCCGGCCAGGGAAGTTTTCAGCAGTACTTC. Its translation is CASGPGQGSFQQYF.

This clone has just one count. The rearrangement links TRBV4-1 to TRBJ2-7; tentatively, D is TRBD1 (5 bases). The CDR3 is 15 amino acids. CDR1 and CDR2 (germline): MGHRA, YSYEKL. The V and J ends lost 0 bases and 3 bases respectively, with 12 bases between them. The CDR3 nucleotides are TGCGCCAGCAGCCAAGACCTCCAGGACATCTACGAGCAGTACTTC. Translating it yields CASSQDLQDIYEQYF.

The chain carries TRBV6-4 and TRBJ1-6, with D possibly TRBD1 on 5 matching bases. The V gene lost 3 bases and the J gene lost 7 bases, with 13 bases spanning the gap. CDR1 MRHNA and CDR2 SNTAGT come from the germline V gene. This CDR3 contains 15 residues. The CDR3 DNA follows: TGTGCCAGCAGTGAAGCTCAGGGTTTCAATTCACCCCTCCACTTT. It encodes CASSEAQGFNSPLHF.